These T cell receptor beta chains were read from a single sample in a study of high-grade serous ovarian cancer treatment subgroups. The method was immunoSEQ multiplex PCR; TCRdb's version includes in-frame clones alone and lacks a portion of them. This table has more than 2,000 clones, around 66% appearing once. Sequencing was performed on tumor tissue. The receptors derive from a human donor with high-grade serous ovarian cancer. Each CDR3 is given without its conserved first and last residue.

TRBJ1-5,TRBV19,ASRIGSGSTQPQH
TRBJ2-5,TRBV18,ASSLTTGIEETQY
TRBJ2-1,TRBV9,ASRGGLAALNEQF
TRBJ1-4,TRBV27,ASSPVDRWEKLF
TRBJ2-6,TRBV6-5,ASSPDRRGVLT
TRBJ2-1,TRBV5-1,ASSLYQSAGGYEQF
TRBJ2-1,TRBV2,ASSSAGGSNEQF
TRBJ2-2,TRBV7-2,ARTAGGPTGELF
TRBJ2-1,TRBV7-2,ASSLTSGIYNEQF
TRBJ2-3,TRBV5-1,ASRLTSGSADTQY
TRBJ1-1,TRBV29-1,SAPGLNTEAF
TRBJ1-1,TRBV7-9,ASSRQGPNTEAF
TRBJ2-2,TRBV5-6,ASSLGVVRNTGELF
TRBJ2-3,TRBV7-9,ASSFTSDISGRARDTQY
TRBJ2-5,TRBV19,ASSTRAYPLSETQY
TRBJ2-1,TRBV27,ASYQTGGSYNEQF
TRBJ2-5,TRBV9,ASSATSGSSWETQY
TRBJ1-2,TRBV25-1,ASSDPGEWGYT
TRBJ2-2,TRBV28,ASRRLPNTGELF
TRBJ2-2,TRBV1,TSSQGEADTGELF
TRBJ1-2,TRBV2,ASSALWRDSGYGYT
TRBJ1-6,TRBV27,ASSVGTVHNSPLH
TRBJ2-1,TRBV6-5,ASTLAGVYNEQF
TRBJ2-2,TRBV7-8,ASSFGGITGELF
TRBJ1-5,TRBV7-9,ASSLALGGPQH
TRBJ2-2,TRBV4-1,ASSQDGGAAGELF
TRBJ1-2,TRBV30,AWSAPGGYT
TRBJ1-3,TRBV19,ASSRDRPGNTIY
TRBJ2-1,TRBV6-4,ASSEDGRNEQF
TRBJ2-2,TRBV19,ASRRSWGTMNTGELF
TRBJ2-3,TRBV18,ASSPLAGGGTDTQY
TRBJ2-7,TRBV12-5,ASGLVGSGRYGEQY
TRBJ2-5,TRBV28,ASGIWGALETQY
TRBJ2-1,TRBV10-2,ASSGQGSSYNEQF
TRBJ2-1,TRBV4-1,ASSQMGTSEYNEQF
TRBJ1-4,TRBV5-6,ASSLRGTGAEKLF
TRBJ2-7,TRBV28,ASSLDRGAYEQY
TRBJ1-1,TRBV9,ASSVRSGGGTEAF
TRBJ2-5,TRBV27,ASSLSRQGETQY
TRBJ2-5,TRBV14,ASSQGLAGGPRKTQY
TRBJ2-1,TRBV2,ASSAGTGYNEQF
TRBJ1-5,TRBV19,ASTQGRGGGSNQPQH
TRBJ2-1,TRBV5-1,ASSSLVPGQGPNEQF
TRBJ2-7,TRBV18,ASSRGLAGSGDHEQY
TRBJ1-1,TRBV29-1,SVVHSVNAEAF
TRBJ2-1,TRBV7-2,ASSYRTGIFYNEQF
TRBJ1-4,TRBV14,ASSQDPGANEKLF
TRBJ1-4,TRBV14,ASSQEAGVNEKLF
TRBJ1-2,TRBV5-1,ASRQYDGYGYT
TRBJ1-4,TRBV27,ASSSYRGLREKLF
TRBJ2-1,TRBV7-9,ASSLRVGLAGDHNEQF
TRBJ2-1,TRBV28,ASGPAGASSYNEQF
TRBJ1-2,TRBV5-6,ASSLGSLSYGYT
TRBJ2-7,TRBV5-6,ASSTGQGEQY
TRBJ2-5,TRBV7-2,ASSLDRGQQETQY
TRBJ2-2,TRBV7-9,ASSPPGYSTGELF
TRBJ1-2,TRBV7-2,ASSPNAGGGYT
TRBJ1-3,TRBV7-2,ASSSIRQRPGNTIY